This TCR beta chain came from a study of T cell repertoires in cytomegalovirus infection. Whole-study findings and limits: Carriage of CMV together with the relevant HLA was identifiable through cumulative public TCR beta family frequency.

One entry per CDR3 protein results from TCRdb running MiXCR on the reads. The sample yields around 630,000 distinct CDR3 sequences, approximately 24% seen once. Notes on this clonotype: The antigen remains unidentified. At one of its ends the junction is not consistent with the germline gene, which may arise from a read error.

CDR1 and CDR2 from the germline V gene are LGHNA and YNFKEQ. The CDR3 spans 15 residues. Sequencing was performed on CD8+ T cells from PBMCs. This clonotype was obtained from a human donor in good health (CMV status not recorded). Some clones in this sample may be carry-over from other donors' samples. This sequence joins TRBV4-2 and TRBJ1-4; 8 bases match TRBD1. CDR3 DNA: TGTGCCAGCAGCCAACCTGACAGGGGAAATGAAAAACCGTTTTTT. As protein: CASSQPDRGNEKPFF.